This record covers a single T cell receptor beta chain. The data were produced by immunoSEQ multiplex PCR, yet TCRdb's version contains in-frame clones alone and is incomplete. The sample contains about 120,000 clones, 85% of which appear only once. CDR3 length: 16 amino acids. Looked up from germline, CDR1 is MNHEY and CDR2 is SMNVEV (reference sequence). Trimming removed 4 bases at V and 9 bases at J, with 24 bases between. This specimen belongs to a study of blood T cell repertoires in COVID-19. Study-level information: Samples representing acute and convalescent COVID-19 were sourced from the United States, Italy and Spain. Sample material is recorded as cDNA or gDNA derived from T cells, B-cell-depleted T cells, or PBMCs.

The receptor's source is a man at least 80 years old with acute or convalescent COVID-19. The sequencing sample was made of peripheral blood. The gene calls are TRBV27 and TRBJ2-5; D is possibly TRBD2 (6 bases). The CDR3 protein is CASSSKDAGKGRSQYF. The CDR3 DNA follows: TGTGCCAGCAGTTCCAAAGACGCTGGGAAGGGGAGGTCCCAGTACTTC.